This T cell receptor beta chain was recorded in a study of T cell clonotyping in hematopoietic cell transplantation (dated by TCRdb to the early 2020s). At the level of the whole study: Recipient samples taken before transplant were obtained following cytoreduction. The study collected 130 to 150 blood samples from approximately 35 consecutive transplant recipients and their related donors. Recruitment of patients was conducted between 2015 and January 2017, and follow-up was continued until late 2020 or death. What the authors observed across the whole study: Donor and pretransplant recipient Inverse Simpson Index values predicted broader posttransplant TCR repertoire diversity. The sample size was limited, and CD4 and CD8 repertoire contributions could not be separated because cells were not sorted. A decrease in recipient TCR diversity was observed after transplant, and a progressive increase in pathologically expanded clonotypes was seen from day 30 to day 180. Overlap with donor repertoires was found for only a small fraction of recipient repertoires, with over 95% found to appear de novo at the given depth.

This clone occurred a few times. This clone's antigen is unknown. Base qualities were left out, and no much larger clone turns up one base away. Via the germline V gene, CDR1 is SNHLY and CDR2 FYNNEI. The CDR3, from cysteine to phenylalanine, totals 14 residues. The CDR3 DNA has 42 bases and is translated from base 1. V is reduced by 6 bases and J by 2 bases, leaving a spacing of 13 bases between them. TCR beta CDR3 regions were amplified from genomic DNA with the immunoSEQ assay, a bias-controlled multiplex PCR using V- and J-specific primers. In a second PCR step, a proprietary barcode and Illumina adapter sequences were attached to the CDR3 amplicons. CDR3 libraries were sequenced on an Illumina MiSeq instrument. The original methods were these. Export and quality control were handled in immunoSEQ Analyzer 3.0, while downstream analyses relied on R Bioconductor and Immunarch. Only productive rearrangements in the normalized downsampled data set went into calculating the repertoire metrics. In the normalized cohort, a clonotype counted as pathologically expanded if the clonotype was larger than 5 templates. Repertoire diversity was measured with the Inverse Simpson Index. CMV-specificity analyses were carried out on the non-normalized data set to capture all clonotypes. The source is immuneACCESS, and TCRdb retained only in-frame sequences with V and J called. Part of the clones is not carried over; for the studies checked, unresolved V genes explain less than half of this, and the remainder is unexplained. V and J calls and clone size are as listed in that table; D and trimming were resolved from the DNA. Counted in this sample were around 26,000 clones; more than 70% of them appeared once. The top ten clones comprise about 1.8% of the sample.

The time point label on this specimen signifies: recipient sample about 28 days before transplant, after cytoreduction. Blood from recipients was drawn roughly 28 days before transplant, then again at days 30, 100 and 180 after transplant. Nuclei Lysis Solution was used to extract genomic DNA from fresh or cryopreserved unfractionated peripheral blood mononuclear cells. The chain couples TRBV2 to TRBJ1-2; TRBD1 is perhaps the D gene, given 5 matching bases. The receptor was isolated from a man in his forties with acute myeloid leukemia. Some clones in this sample may be carry-over from other donors' samples. The material sequenced was peripheral blood mononuclear cells, taken before stem cell transplant. The CDR3 in this case is CASRGTKTNYGYTF. DNA sequence: TGTGCCAGCAGGGGGACCAAGACAAACTATGGCTACACCTTC.